One and the same sample provided the 20 T cell receptor beta chains below, sequenced in a study of sequential checkpoint blockade in melanoma. Treatment defined: randomized to nivolumab then ipilimumab (arm A) or the reverse (arm B). Profiling relied on immunoSEQ multiplex PCR, and the TCRdb table lists in-frame clones only, not all of them. The sample has around 15,000 clones, 85% to 95% seen once. The sequenced sample was CD8+ T cells sorted from blood (inferred from file names), obtained from a patient given nivolumab and ipilimumab in sequence. Every receptor here comes from a human donor with melanoma.

The rearrangement joins TRBV11-2 to TRBJ2-3, with 9 bases aligning to TRBD2. Germline CDR1 SGHAT, CDR2 FQNNGV. This CDR3 is built from 15 residues. Unmatched junction bases numbered 9, after V lost 7 bases and J lost 4 bases. The CDR3, as DNA: TGTGCCAGCAACTATCGCGGGACTAGCTCAGATACGCAGTATTTT. It encodes CASNYRGTSSDTQYF.

This chain links TRBV30 with TRBJ1-1; 9 bases are shared with TRBD1. The CDR3 contains 14 residues. Germline-derived CDR1 and CDR2 are GTSNPN and SVGIG (reference sequence). V was clipped by 0 bases and J by 4 bases; unmatched bases: 3. The CDR3 nucleotides read TGTGCCTGGAGTGTACCGACAGGGGGCACTGAAGCTTTCTTT. As protein: CAWSVPTGGTEAFF.

The chain is built from TRBV28 and TRBJ1-4; a weak D match, TRBD1 (5 bases). Germline CDR1 MDHEN, CDR2 SYDVKM. The CDR3 covers 18 residues. Trimming shortened V by 5 bases and J by 0 bases, and 19 bases separated the two germline ends. CDR3 protein: CASSPRGGSDTTNEKLFF. For the CDR3, the DNA is TGTGCCAGCAGTCCCCGGGGGGGTTCCGATACAACTAATGAAAAACTGTTTTTT. The whole variable domain, filled in from reference TRBV28 and TRBJ1-4, reads DVKVTQSSRYLVKRTGEKVFLECVQDMDHENMFWYRQDPGLGLRLIYFSYDVKMKEKGDIPEGYSVSREKKERFSLILESASTNQTSMYLCASSPRGGSDTTNEKLFFGSGTQLSVL.

The rearrangement links TRBV7-9 to TRBJ1-2, with D tentatively TRBD1 (5 bases). Per germline, CDR1 SEHNR and CDR2 FQNEAQ (reference sequence). The CDR3 covers 15 residues. The germline V and J ends were trimmed by 3 bases and 3 bases, with 14 bases remaining between them. The CDR3 spells CASSFQKGRDYGYTF. The CDR3 DNA follows: TGTGCCAGCAGCTTTCAAAAGGGGAGGGACTATGGCTACACCTTC.

The gene calls are TRBV7-3 and TRBJ1-4, with D unresolved. Trimming took 5 bases from V and 5 from J, leaving 9 bases between them. The CDR3 has 13 amino acids. Germline lookup yields CDR1 SGHTA and CDR2 FQGTGA. This CDR3 is CASSPGPNEKLFF. CDR3 coding DNA: TGTGCCAGCAGCCCGGGTCCCAATGAAAAACTGTTTTTT.

Of note for this clone: Other DNA sequences in this specimen translate into the identical CDR3. V and J are TRBV6-5 and TRBJ1-4; D is ambiguous. Germline values: CDR1 MNHEY, CDR2 SVGAGI. The CDR3 spans 13 residues. V was shortened by 0 bases and J by 11 bases, with 10 bases between the two germline ends. This CDR3 reads CASSYSSGGKLFF. As DNA, the CDR3 is TGTGCCAGCAGTTACTCGTCGGGAGGCAAACTGTTTTTT.

The V call is TRBV28, the J call TRBJ2-1; D might be TRBD2 (6 bases). Trimming cost V 3 bases and J 6 bases, with 9 bases left between them. The germline V gene has CDR1 MDHEN and CDR2 SYDVKM. The CDR3 consists of 13 residues. CDR3 DNA: TGTGCCAGCAGTTTTCGGCGGGGCAATGAGCAGTTCTTC. It codes for CASSFRRGNEQFF. The whole variable domain, filled in from reference TRBV28 and TRBJ2-1, reads DVKVTQSSRYLVKRTGEKVFLECVQDMDHENMFWYRQDPGLGLRLIYFSYDVKMKEKGDIPEGYSVSREKKERFSLILESASTNQTSMYLCASSFRRGNEQFFGPGTRLTVL.

The chain links TRBV2 to TRBJ1-5; no reliable D call. V dropped 4 bases and J dropped 1 base, with 5 bases sitting between them. The CDR3 spans 13 residues. Germline V gene lookup returns CDR1 SNHLY and CDR2 FYNNEI. The CDR3 DNA reads as TGTGCCAGCAGTGCCTACAGCAATCAGCCCCAGCATTTT. Its translation is CASSAYSNQPQHF.

The gene calls are TRBV30 and TRBJ2-7; D perhaps matches TRBD2 (5 bases). The CDR3 has 15 amino acids. CDR1 is GTSNPN, CDR2 SVGIG, per germline (reference sequence). The V end lost 7 bases, the J end lost 2 bases, and 21 bases lay between the germline ends. CDR3 nucleotide sequence: TGTGCCTCCGGGAACATCATGAGGGATCCCTACGAGCAGTACTTC. Amino acids: CASGNIMRDPYEQYF.

The V and J genes are TRBV25-1 and TRBJ2-7; D possibly corresponds to TRBD1 (6 bases). The CDR3 contains 15 residues. V dropped 3 bases and J dropped 6 bases, with 18 bases sitting between them. Looked up from germline, CDR1 is MGHDK and CDR2 is SYGVNS. CDR3 DNA: TGTGCCAGCAGTGACACTACTGCAGGACAGCCCGAGCAGTACGTC. This gives the protein CASSDTTAGQPEQYV.

The chain employs TRBV19 and TRBJ2-1; 7 positions match TRBD1. Germline CDR1 is LNHDA and CDR2 is SQIVND (reference sequence). The ends lost 7 bases at V and 7 bases at J; junction bases unmatched: 7. The CDR3 spans 13 residues. CDR3 protein: CASTTGLMNEQFF. In DNA form, the CDR3 reads TGTGCCAGTACGACAGGGCTGATGAATGAGCAGTTCTTC.

The chain couples TRBV4-1 to TRBJ1-4; no clear D gene. The V gene's germline CDR1 is MGHRA and CDR2 YSYEKL. Trimming took off 3 bases at V and 0 bases at J, with 8 bases between the two ends. The CDR3 has 15 residues. CDR3 sequence: CASSHRTTTNEKLFF. CDR3 nucleotides: TGCGCCAGCAGCCATCGCACAACAACTAATGAAAAACTGTTTTTT.

The chain recombines TRBV28 with TRBJ1-6; D is unresolved. The germline V and J ends were trimmed by 3 bases and 5 bases, with 8 bases remaining between them. The CDR3 runs 14 residues. Germline V CDR1 and CDR2: MDHEN, SYDVKM. This CDR3 reads CASSFRLNNSPLHF. The DNA for the CDR3 is TGTGCCAGCAGTTTTCGACTGAATAATTCACCCCTCCACTTT.

The V call is TRBV13, the J call TRBJ2-7, with 8 bases that match TRBD1. Germline CDR1 and CDR2: PRHDT and FYEKMQ (reference sequence). V lost 4 bases to trimming and J lost 2 bases; unmatched junction nucleotides: 10. The CDR3 is 16 residues long. The CDR3 region is CASSYAGEQGAYEQYF. CDR3 DNA: TGTGCCAGCAGCTACGCCGGGGAACAGGGGGCCTACGAGCAGTACTTC.

This clone was counted a few times. This chain joins TRBV7-9 and TRBJ1-5, with TRBD1 matching 9 bases. CDR1 is SEHNR and CDR2 is FQNEAQ in the germline V gene (reference sequence). V dropped 5 bases and J dropped 4; count of bases not matched to a gene: 9. This CDR3 has 16 residues. This chain's CDR3 is CASSAAGQGFNQPQHF. The CDR3 nucleotides are TGTGCCAGCAGCGCCGCGGGACAGGGCTTTAATCAGCCCCAGCATTTT.

V gene TRBV25-1 combines with J gene TRBJ1-2; D possibly corresponds to TRBD1 (6 bases). The V end lost 1 base, the J end lost 8 bases, and 20 bases lay between the germline ends. The CDR3 runs 16 residues. The germline CDR1 and CDR2 sequences are MGHDK and SYGVNS. Here the CDR3 DNA reads TGTGCCAGCAGTGAATGGGGGCTTGGTAAGTCTCGGGGCTACACCTTC. The encoded protein is CASSEWGLGKSRGYTF.

This chain connects TRBV11-2 to TRBJ2-7; the D is unclear. The CDR3 extends over 12 amino acids. V was cut by 5 bases and J by 4 bases, with 9 bases left in between. Per germline, CDR1 SGHAT and CDR2 FQNNGV. CDR3 bases: TGTGCCAGCAGCCCCACCCTATACGAGCAGTACTTC. Its protein product is CASSPTLYEQYF.

The chain employs TRBV13 and TRBJ1-5; 7 bases map to TRBD1. Germline CDR1 and CDR2: PRHDT and FYEKMQ (reference sequence). V lost 4 bases to trimming and J lost 4 bases; unmatched junction nucleotides: 4. This CDR3 region has 14 residues. This CDR3 is CASSSRTGNQPQHF. The CDR3 coding sequence is TGTGCCAGCAGCTCAAGGACAGGAAATCAGCCCCAGCATTTT.

The chain couples TRBV6-6 to TRBJ2-7; the D is unclear. The germline V and J ends were trimmed by 5 bases and 2 bases, with 10 bases remaining between them. The germline V gene has CDR1 MNHNY and CDR2 SVGAGI (reference sequence). The CDR3 runs 13 residues. CDR3 DNA sequence: TGTGCCAGCAGTGAGCAACAGCCCTACGAGCAGTACGTC. Its protein is CASSEQQPYEQYV.

This rearrangement joins TRBV14 to TRBJ1-4, with 7 positions matching TRBD1. The CDR3 runs 15 residues. Germline V gene lookup returns CDR1 SGHDN and CDR2 FVKESK. Unmatched junction bases numbered 7, after V lost 2 bases and J lost 7 bases. DNA for the CDR3: TGTGCCAGCAGCCAATTCAGGGGGAAGGGTGAAAAACTGTTTTTT. Its protein is CASSQFRGKGEKLFF. The full variable domain, rest sourced from reference TRBV14 and TRBJ1-4, is EAGVTQFPSHSVIEKGQTVTLRCDPISGHDNLYWYRRVMGKEIKFLLHFVKESKQDESGMPNNRFLAERTGGTYSTLKVQPAELEDSGVYFCASSQFRGKGEKLFFGSGTQLSVL.